The clone carrying this TCR beta chain was counted at least ten times. Its antigen remains unknown. Trimming stripped 6 bases from V and 2 bases from J, with 17 bases between. This CDR3 region has 15 residues. Each CDR3 protein is one row after TCRdb ran MiXCR on the 5' RACE reads. The data show some 37,000 distinct CDR3 sequences, approximately 11% seen once. This record belongs to a study of CD8 T cells in ankylosing spondylitis. Study-wide results and limits: Seemingly distinctive of ankylosing spondylitis blood was a TCR beta motif formed by eight highly homologous variants.

The chain is built from TRBV12-3 or TRBV12-4 and TRBJ2-7; D may be TRBD1 (6 bases). The clonotype originates from a male donor with ankylosing spondylitis. The sequenced material came from synovial fluid, either unsorted or a sorted T cell fraction (not recorded which). The CDR3 spells CASSFGTSNPYEQYF. The CDR3 coding sequence is TGTGCCAGCAGCTTTGGGACAAGCAATCCCTACGAGCAGTACTTC.